This T cell receptor beta chain was observed in a study of blood T cell repertoires in COVID-19. As for the study in general: The samples span acute and convalescent COVID-19 from the United States, Italy and Spain. The analysed material was cDNA or gDNA that came from T cells, B-cell-depleted T cells, or PBMCs.

The Seattle site enrolled patients during active infection and followed them longitudinally. In the original analysis: Amplification with reference gene primers provided the estimates of nucleated cell counts. Measured with immunoSEQ multiplex PCR; TCRdb has only the in-frame clones, and not every one. That table is the source of V, J and clone size, and D and trimming were worked out from the DNA. The repertoire holds more than 300,000 clones, with 88% as singletons. Germline loops: CDR1 SGHTA, CDR2 FQGTGA. Trimming at V came to 3 bases and at J to 7 bases, leaving 3 bases not matched to a gene. CDR3 length: 15 amino acids.

The specimen sequenced was peripheral blood. This receptor was obtained from a woman in her 30s with COVID-19, enrolled during active disease. The rearrangement links TRBV7-3 to TRBJ1-6; TRBD1 aligns across 10 bases. CDR3 loop: CASSLTGGWNSPLHF. CDR3 in DNA: TGTGCCAGCAGCTTGACAGGGGGCTGGAATTCACCCCTCCACTTT.